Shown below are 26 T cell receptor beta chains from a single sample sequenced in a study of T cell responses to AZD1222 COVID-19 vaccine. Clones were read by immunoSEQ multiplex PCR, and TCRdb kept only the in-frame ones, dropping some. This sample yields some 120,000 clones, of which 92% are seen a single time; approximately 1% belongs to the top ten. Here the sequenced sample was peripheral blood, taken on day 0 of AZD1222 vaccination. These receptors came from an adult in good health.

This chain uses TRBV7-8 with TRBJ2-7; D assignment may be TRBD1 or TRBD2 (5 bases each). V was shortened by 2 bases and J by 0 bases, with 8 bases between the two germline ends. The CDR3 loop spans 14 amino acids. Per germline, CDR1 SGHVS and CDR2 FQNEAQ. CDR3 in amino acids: CASSLRDHSYEQYF. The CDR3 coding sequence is TGTGCCAGCAGCTTAAGGGACCACTCCTACGAGCAGTACTTC.

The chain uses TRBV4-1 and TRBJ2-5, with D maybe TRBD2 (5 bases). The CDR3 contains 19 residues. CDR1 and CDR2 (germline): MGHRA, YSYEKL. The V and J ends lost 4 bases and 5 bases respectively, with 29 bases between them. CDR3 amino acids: CASSRTTTPLLHGGETQYF. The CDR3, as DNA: TGCGCCAGCAGCCGCACCACAACGCCTTTACTCCACGGCGGGGAGACCCAGTACTTC.

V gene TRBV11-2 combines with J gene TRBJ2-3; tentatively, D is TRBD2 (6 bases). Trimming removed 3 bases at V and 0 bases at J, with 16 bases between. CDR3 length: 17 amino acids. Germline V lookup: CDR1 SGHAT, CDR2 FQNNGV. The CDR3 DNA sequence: TGTGCCAGCAGCTTTGGGGGGAATCTACTTAGCACAGATACGCAGTATTTT. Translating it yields CASSFGGNLLSTDTQYF.

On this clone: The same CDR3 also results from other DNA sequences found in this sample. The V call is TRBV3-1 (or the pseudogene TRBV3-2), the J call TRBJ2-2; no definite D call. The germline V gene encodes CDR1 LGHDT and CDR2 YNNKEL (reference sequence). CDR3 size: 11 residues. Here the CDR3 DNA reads TGTGCGAGTGGTGACACCGGGGAGCTGTTTTTT. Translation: CASGDTGELFF.

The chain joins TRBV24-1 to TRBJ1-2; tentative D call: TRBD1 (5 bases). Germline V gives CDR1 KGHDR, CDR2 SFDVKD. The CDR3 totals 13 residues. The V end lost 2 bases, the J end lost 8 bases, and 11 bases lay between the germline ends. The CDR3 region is CATSDSGGDGYTF. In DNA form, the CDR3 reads TGTGCCACCAGTGATTCGGGAGGGGACGGCTACACCTTC.

CDR3 region: CASSSPTAFF. As DNA, the CDR3 is TGTGCCAGCAGCTCCCCAACAGCTTTCTTT. The chain joins TRBV7-9 to TRBJ1-1; no clear D gene. Germline V gene lookup returns CDR1 SEHNR and CDR2 FQNEAQ (reference sequence). This CDR3 has 10 residues. Trimming left V 4 bases short and J 10 bases short, with 7 bases between.

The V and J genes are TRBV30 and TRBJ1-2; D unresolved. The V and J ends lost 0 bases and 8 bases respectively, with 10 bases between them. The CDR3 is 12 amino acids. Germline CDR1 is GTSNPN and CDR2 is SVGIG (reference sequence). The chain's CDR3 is CAWSVGVDGYTF. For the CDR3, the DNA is TGTGCCTGGAGTGTCGGTGTCGACGGCTACACCTTC.

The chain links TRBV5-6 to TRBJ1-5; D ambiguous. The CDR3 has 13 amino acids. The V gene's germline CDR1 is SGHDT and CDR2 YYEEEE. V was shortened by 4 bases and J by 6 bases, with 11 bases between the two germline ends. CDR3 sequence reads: CASSGAPGQPQHF. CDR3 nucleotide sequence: TGTGCCAGCAGCGGCGCCCCGGGTCAGCCCCAGCATTTT.

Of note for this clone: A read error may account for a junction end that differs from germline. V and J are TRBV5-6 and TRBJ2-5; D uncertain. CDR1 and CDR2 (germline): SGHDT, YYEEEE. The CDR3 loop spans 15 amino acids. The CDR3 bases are TGTGCCAGCAGCTTGGTCGGCCACGGGCAAGGGACCCAGTACTTC. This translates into CASSLVGHGQGTQYF. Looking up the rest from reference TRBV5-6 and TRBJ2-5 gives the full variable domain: DAGVTQSPTHLIKTRGQQVTLRCSPKSGHDTVSWYQQALGQGPQFIFQYYEEEERQRGNFPDRFSGHQFPNYSSELNVNALLLGDSALYLCASSLVGHGQGTQYFGPGTRLLVL.

The CDR3 reads CASSSLTGYQETQYF. The CDR3 DNA reads as TGTGCCAGTAGTAGTTTGACAGGGTACCAAGAGACCCAGTACTTC. The chain is built from TRBV19 and TRBJ2-5; 7 nucleotides agree with TRBD1. The germline gives CDR1 LNHDA, CDR2 SQIVND (reference sequence). This CDR3 has 15 residues. The V gene end was trimmed by 4 bases and the J gene end by 0 bases; junction bases not matched to a gene: 5.

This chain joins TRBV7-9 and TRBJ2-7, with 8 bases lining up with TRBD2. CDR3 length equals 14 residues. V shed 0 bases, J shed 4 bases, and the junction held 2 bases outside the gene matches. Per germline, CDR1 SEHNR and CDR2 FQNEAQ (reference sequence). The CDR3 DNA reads TGTGCCAGCAGCTTAGCCCTAGCGGGTTACGAGCAGTACTTC. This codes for CASSLALAGYEQYF.

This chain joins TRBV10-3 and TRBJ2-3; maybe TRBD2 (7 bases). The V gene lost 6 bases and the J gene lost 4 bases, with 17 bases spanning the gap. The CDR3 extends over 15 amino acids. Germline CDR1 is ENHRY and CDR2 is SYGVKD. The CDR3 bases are TGTGCCATCAGCCTCCAGGGGAGGGGTGCAGATACGCAGTATTTT. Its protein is CAISLQGRGADTQYF.

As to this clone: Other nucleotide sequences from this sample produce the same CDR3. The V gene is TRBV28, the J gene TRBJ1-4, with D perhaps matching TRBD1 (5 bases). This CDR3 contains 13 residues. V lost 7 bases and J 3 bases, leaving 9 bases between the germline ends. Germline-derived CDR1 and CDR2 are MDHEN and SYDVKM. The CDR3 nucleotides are TGTGCCAGCACCGGGGGAGCTAATGAAAAACTGTTTTTT. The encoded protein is CASTGGANEKLFF.

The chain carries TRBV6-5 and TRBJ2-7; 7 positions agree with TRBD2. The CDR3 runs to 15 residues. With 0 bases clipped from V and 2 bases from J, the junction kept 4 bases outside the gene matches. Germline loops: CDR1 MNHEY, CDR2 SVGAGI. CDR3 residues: CASSYSGLGPYEQYF. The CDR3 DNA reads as TGTGCCAGCAGTTACTCCGGACTAGGGCCCTACGAGCAGTACTTC.

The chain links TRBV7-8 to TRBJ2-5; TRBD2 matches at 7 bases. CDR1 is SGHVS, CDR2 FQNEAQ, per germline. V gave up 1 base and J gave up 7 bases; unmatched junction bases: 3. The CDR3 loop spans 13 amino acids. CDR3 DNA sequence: TGTGCCAGCAGCTTAGTAGGCGGGAGGACCCAGTACTTC. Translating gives CASSLVGGRTQYF.

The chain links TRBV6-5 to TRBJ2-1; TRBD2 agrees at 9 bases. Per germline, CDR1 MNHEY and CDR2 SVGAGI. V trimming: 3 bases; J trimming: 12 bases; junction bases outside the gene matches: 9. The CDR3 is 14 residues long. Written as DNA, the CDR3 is TGTGCCAGCAGTTATCGAGTTAGCGGGAGACGGCAGTTCTTC. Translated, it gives CASSYRVSGRRQFF.

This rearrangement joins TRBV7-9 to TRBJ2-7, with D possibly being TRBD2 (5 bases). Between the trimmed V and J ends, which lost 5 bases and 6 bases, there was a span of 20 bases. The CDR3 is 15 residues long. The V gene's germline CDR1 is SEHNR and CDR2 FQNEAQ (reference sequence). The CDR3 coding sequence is TGTGCCAGCAGCCCCCTCGGGGTGGGAACTTCCGAGCAGTACTTC. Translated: CASSPLGVGTSEQYF.

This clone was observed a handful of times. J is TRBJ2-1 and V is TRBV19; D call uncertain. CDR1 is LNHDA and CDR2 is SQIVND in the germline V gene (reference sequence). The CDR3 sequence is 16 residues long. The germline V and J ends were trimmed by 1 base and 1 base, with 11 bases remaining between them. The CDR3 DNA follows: TGTGCCAGTAGTATAGTTGGAGTTGGGTCCTACAATGAGCAGTTCTTC. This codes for CASSIVGVGSYNEQFF.

The CDR3 bases are TGTGCCAGCAGTTTGTGGGCTAACCATGAGCAGTTCTTC. As protein: CASSLWANHEQFF. V is TRBV27 and J is TRBJ2-1; the D is unclear. CDR3 length: 13 amino acids. Trimming cost V 3 bases and J 8 bases, with 11 bases left between them. From germline, CDR1 is MNHEY and CDR2 SMNVEV (reference sequence).

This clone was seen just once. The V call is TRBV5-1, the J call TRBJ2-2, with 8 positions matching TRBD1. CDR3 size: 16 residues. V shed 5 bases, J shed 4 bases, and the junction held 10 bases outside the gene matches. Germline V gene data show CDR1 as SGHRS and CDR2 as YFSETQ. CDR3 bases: TGCGCCAGCAGTCCGCTTTGGACAGGGACCACCGGGGAGCTGTTTTTT. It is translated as CASSPLWTGTTGELFF.

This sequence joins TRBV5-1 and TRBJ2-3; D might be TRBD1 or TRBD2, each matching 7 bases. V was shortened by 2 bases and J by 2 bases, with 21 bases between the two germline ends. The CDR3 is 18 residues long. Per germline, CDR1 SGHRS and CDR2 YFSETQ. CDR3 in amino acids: CASSFGAGEGALTDTQYF. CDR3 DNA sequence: TGCGCCAGCAGCTTTGGGGCGGGAGAGGGGGCCCTCACAGATACGCAGTATTTT. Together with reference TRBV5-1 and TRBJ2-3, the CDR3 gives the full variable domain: KAGVTQTPRYLIKTRGQQVTLSCSPISGHRSVSWYQQTPGQGLQFLFEYFSETQRNKGNFPGRFSGRQFSNSRSEMNVSTLELGDSALYLCASSFGAGEGALTDTQYFGPGTRLTVL.

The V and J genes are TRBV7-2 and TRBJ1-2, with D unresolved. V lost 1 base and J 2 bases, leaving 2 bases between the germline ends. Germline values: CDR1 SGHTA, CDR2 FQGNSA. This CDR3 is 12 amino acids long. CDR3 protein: CASSLENYGYTF. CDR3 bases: TGTGCCAGCAGCTTAGAAAACTATGGCTACACCTTC. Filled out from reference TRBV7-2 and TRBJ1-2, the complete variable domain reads GAGVSQSPSNKVTEKGKDVELRCDPISGHTALYWYRQSLGQGLEFLIYFQGNSAPDKSGLPSDRFSAERTGGSVSTLTIQRTQQEDSAVYLCASSLENYGYTFGSGTRLTVV.

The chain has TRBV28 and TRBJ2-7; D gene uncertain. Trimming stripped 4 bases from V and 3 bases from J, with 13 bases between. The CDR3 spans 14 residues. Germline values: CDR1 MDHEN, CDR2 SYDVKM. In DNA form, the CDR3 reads TGTGCCAGCAGTTCAGCTCCGTTGGTCTACGAGCAGTACTTC. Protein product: CASSSAPLVYEQYF. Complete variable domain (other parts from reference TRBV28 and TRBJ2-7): DVKVTQSSRYLVKRTGEKVFLECVQDMDHENMFWYRQDPGLGLRLIYFSYDVKMKEKGDIPEGYSVSREKKERFSLILESASTNQTSMYLCASSSAPLVYEQYFGPGTRLTVT.

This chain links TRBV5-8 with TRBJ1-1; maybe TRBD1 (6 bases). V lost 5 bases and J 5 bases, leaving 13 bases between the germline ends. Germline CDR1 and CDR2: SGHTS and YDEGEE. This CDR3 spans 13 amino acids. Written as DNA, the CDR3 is TGTGCCAGCAGTTCCCCAGGGGAAACTGAAGCTTTCTTT. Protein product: CASSSPGETEAFF.

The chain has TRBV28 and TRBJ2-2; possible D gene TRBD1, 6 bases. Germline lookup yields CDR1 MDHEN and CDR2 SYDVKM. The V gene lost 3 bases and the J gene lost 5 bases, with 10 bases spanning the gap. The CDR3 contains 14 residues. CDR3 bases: TGTGCCAGCAGTTTCAGGGGCCGGACCGGGGAGCTGTTTTTT. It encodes CASSFRGRTGELFF.

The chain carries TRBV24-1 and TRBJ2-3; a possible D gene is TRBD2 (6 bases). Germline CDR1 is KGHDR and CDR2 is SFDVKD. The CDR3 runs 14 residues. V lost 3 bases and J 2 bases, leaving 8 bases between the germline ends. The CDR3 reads CATSDGGYTDTQYF. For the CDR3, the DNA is TGTGCCACCAGTGATGGAGGGTACACAGATACGCAGTATTTT.